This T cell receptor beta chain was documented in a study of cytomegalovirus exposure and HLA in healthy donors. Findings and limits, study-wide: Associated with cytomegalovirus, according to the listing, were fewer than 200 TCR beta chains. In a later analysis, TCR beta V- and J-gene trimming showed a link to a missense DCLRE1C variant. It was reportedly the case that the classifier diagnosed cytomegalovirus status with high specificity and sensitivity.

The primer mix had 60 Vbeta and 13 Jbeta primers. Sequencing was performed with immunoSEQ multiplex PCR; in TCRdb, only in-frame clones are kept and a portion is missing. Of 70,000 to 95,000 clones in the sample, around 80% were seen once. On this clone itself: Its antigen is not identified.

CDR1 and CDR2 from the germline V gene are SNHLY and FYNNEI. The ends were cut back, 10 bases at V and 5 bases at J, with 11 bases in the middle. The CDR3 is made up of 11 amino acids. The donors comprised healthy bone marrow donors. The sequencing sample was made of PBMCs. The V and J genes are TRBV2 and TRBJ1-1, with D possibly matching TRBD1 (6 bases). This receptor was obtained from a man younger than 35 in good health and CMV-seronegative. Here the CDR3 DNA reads TGTGCCAACTCACAGGGAACTGAAGCTTTCTTT. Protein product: CANSQGTEAFF.